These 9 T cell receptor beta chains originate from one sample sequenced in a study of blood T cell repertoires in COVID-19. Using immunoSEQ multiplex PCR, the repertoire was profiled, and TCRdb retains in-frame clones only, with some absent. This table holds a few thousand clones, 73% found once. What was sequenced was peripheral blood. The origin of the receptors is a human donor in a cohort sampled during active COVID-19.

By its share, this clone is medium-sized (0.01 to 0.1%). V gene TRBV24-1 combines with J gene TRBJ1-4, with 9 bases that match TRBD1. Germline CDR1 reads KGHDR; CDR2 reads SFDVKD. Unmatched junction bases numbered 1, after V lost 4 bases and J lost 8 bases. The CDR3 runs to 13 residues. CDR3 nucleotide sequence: TGTGCCACCAGTGAGGGACAGGGCGAAAAACTGTTTTTT. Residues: CATSEGQGEKLFF.

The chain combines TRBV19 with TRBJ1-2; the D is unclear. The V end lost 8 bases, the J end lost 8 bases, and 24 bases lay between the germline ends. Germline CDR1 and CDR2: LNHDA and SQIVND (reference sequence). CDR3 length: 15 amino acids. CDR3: CASRPGSIPTSGYTF. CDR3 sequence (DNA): TGTGCCAGTCGGCCGGGTTCTATCCCGACCAGCGGCTACACCTTC. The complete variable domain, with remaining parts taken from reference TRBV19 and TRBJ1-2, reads DGGITQSPKYLFRKEGQNVTLSCEQNLNHDAMYWYRQDPGQGLRLIYYSQIVNDFQKGDIAEGYSVSREKKESFPLTVTSAQKNPTAFYLCASRPGSIPTSGYTFGSGTRLTVV.

DNA of the CDR3: TGTGCCAGCAGACCCGGTTCCTCCTACGAGCAGTACTTC. This gives the protein CASRPGSSYEQYF. This chain joins TRBV5-4 and TRBJ2-7, with D unclear. From germline, CDR1 is SGHNT and CDR2 YYREEE (reference sequence). The CDR3 loop spans 13 amino acids. Trimming pared 5 bases from V and 0 bases from J, leaving 9 bases between.

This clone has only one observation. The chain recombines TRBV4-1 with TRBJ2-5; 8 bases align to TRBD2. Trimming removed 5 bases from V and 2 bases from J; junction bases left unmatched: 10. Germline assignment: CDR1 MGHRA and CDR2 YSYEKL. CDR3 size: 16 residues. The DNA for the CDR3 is TGCGCCAGCAGCGGAGCACGCGGGGGGCCACAAGAGACCCAGTACTTC. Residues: CASSGARGGPQETQYF.

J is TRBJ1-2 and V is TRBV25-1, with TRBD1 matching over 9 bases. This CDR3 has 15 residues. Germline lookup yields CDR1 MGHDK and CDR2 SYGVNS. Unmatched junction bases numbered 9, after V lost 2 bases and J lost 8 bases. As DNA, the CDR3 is TGTGCCAGCAGTGAACGGGACAGGGTGGGTAGGGGCTACACCTTC. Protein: CASSERDRVGRGYTF.

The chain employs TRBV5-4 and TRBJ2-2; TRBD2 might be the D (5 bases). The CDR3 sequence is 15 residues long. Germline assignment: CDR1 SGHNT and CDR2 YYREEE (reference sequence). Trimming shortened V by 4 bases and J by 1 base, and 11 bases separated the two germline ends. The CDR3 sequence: CASSEGYRNTGELFF. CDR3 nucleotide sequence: TGTGCCAGCAGCGAGGGCTACCGGAACACCGGGGAGCTGTTTTTT.

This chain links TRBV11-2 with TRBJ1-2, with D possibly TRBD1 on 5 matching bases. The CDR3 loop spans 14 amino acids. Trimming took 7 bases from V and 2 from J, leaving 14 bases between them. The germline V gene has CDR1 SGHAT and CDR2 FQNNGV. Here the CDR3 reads CASKGGRENYGYTF. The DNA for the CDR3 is TGTGCCAGCAAGGGTGGCAGGGAAAACTATGGCTACACCTTC.

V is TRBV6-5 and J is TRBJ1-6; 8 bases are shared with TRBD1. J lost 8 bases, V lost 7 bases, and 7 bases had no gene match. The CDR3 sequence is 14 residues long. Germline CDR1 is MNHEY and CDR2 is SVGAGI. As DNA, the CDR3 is TGTGCCAGCACAGGACAGGGTAGATATTCACCCCTCCACTTT. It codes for CASTGQGRYSPLHF.

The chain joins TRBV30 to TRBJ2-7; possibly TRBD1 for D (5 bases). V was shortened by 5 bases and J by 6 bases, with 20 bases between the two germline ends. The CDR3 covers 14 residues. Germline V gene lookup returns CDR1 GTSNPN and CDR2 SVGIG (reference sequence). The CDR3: CAWLGSGNSPEQYF. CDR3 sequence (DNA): TGTGCCTGGTTGGGGTCAGGGAACTCTCCCGAGCAGTACTTC.